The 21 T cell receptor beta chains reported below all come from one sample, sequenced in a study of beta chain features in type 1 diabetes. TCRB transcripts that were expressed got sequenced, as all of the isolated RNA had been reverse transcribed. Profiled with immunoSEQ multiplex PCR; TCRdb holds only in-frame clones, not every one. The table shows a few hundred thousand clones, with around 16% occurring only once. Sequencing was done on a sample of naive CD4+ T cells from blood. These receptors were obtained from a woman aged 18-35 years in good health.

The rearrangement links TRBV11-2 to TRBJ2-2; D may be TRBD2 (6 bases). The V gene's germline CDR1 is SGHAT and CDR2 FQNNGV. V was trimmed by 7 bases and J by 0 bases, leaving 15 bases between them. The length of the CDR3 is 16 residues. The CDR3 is CASTLISGANTGELFF. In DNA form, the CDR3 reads TGTGCCAGCACCCTTATTAGCGGAGCGAACACCGGGGAGCTGTTTTTT.

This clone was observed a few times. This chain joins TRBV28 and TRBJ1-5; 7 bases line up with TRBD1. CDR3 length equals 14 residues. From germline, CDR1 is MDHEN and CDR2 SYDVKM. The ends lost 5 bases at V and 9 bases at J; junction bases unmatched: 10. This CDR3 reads CASSTGTAPGPQHF. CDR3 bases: TGTGCCAGCAGTACCGGGACAGCACCAGGGCCCCAGCATTTT.

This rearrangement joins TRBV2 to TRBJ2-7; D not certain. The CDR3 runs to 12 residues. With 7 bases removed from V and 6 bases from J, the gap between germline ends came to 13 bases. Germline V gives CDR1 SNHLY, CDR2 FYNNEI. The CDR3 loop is CASKVEFGEQYF. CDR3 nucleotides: TGTGCCAGCAAAGTCGAATTCGGCGAGCAGTACTTC.

The CDR3 DNA sequence: TGTGCCAGCTCACCCGACTACGGGGGTAGTAATCAGCCCCAGCATTTT. Translated, it gives CASSPDYGGSNQPQHF. This sequence joins TRBV18 and TRBJ1-5; possible D gene TRBD1, 5 bases. V was shortened by 3 bases and J by 4 bases, with 16 bases between the two germline ends. This CDR3 is 16 amino acids long. Looked up from germline, CDR1 is KGHSH and CDR2 is LQKENI.

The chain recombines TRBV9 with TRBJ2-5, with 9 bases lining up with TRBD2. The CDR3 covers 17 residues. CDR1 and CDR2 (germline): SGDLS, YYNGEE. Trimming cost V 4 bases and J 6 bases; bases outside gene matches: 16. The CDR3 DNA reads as TGTGCCAGCAGCCCCCGAGGGACTAGCTGGTCCCAGAAGACCCAGTACTTC. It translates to CASSPRGTSWSQKTQYF.

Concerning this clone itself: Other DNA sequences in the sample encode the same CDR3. CDR3 amino acids: CSARPRETQYF. CDR3 nucleotides: TGCAGTGCTAGACCCCGAGAGACCCAGTACTTC. The V and J genes are TRBV20-1 and TRBJ2-5; D is uncertain. Trimming removed 2 bases from V and 4 bases from J, with 5 bases in between. The CDR3 covers 11 residues. Germline V CDR1 and CDR2: DFQATT, SNEGSKA (reference sequence).

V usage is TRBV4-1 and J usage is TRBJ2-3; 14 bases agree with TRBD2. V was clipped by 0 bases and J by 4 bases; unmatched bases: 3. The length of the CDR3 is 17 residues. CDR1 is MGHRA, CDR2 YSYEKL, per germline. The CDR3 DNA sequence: TGCGCCAGCAGCCAAGATAGACTAGCGGGGGGGCCAGATACGCAGTATTTT. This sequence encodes CASSQDRLAGGPDTQYF.

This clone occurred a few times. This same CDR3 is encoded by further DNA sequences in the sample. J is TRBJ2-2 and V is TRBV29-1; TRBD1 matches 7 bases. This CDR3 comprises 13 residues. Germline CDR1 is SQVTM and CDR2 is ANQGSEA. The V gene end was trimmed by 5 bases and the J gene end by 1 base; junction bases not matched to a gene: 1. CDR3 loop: CSVRTGNTGELFF. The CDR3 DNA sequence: TGCAGCGTTAGGACAGGGAACACCGGGGAGCTGTTTTTT.

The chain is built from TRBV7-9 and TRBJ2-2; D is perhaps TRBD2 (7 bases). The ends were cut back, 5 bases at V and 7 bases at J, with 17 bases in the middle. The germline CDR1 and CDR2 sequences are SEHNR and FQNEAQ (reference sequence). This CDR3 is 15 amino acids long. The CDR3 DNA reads TGTGCCAGCAGCACCGACCGGGGGGCAAGCGGGGAGCTGTTTTTT. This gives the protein CASSTDRGASGELFF.

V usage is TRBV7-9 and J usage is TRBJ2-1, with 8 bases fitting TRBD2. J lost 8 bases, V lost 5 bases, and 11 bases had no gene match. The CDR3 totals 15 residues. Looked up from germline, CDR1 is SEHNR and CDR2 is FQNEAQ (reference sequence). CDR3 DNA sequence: TGTGCCAGCAGCCCTCCGGGACTAGTGGGTGATGAGCAGTTCTTC. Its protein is CASSPPGLVGDEQFF.

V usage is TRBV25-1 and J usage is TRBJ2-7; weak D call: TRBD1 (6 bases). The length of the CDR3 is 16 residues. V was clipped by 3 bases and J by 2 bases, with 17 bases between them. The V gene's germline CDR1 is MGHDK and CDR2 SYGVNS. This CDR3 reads CASSDPMAGDPYEQYF. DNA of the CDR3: TGTGCCAGCAGTGATCCCATGGCAGGGGACCCCTACGAGCAGTACTTC.

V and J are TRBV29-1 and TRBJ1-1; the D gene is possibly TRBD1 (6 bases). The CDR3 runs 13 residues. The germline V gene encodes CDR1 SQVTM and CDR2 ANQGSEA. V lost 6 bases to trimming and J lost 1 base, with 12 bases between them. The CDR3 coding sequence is TGCAGCGTGAAGACAGGTGGGAACACTGAAGCTTTCTTT. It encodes CSVKTGGNTEAFF.

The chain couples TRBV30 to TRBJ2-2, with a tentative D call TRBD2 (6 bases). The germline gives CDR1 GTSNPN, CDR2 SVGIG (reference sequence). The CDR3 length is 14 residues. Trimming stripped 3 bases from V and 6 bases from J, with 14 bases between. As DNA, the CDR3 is TGTGCCTGGAGCCCGGGACTCTCGGCCGGGGAGCTGTTTTTT. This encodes CAWSPGLSAGELFF.

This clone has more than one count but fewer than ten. The CDR3 DNA is TGTGCCAGCAGGGGGACAGGAAGGACGACCTATGGCTACACCTTC. This codes for CASRGTGRTTYGYTF. The gene calls are TRBV25-1 and TRBJ1-2; 8 bases fit TRBD1. This CDR3 spans 15 amino acids. With V trimmed by 6 bases and J by 4 bases, 10 bases remained unmatched. CDR1 is MGHDK, CDR2 SYGVNS, per germline.

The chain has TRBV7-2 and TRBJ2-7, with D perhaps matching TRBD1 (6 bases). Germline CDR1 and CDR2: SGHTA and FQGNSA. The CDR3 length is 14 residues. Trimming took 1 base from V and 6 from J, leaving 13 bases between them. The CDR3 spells CASSLGPTGGEQYF. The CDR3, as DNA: TGTGCCAGCAGCTTAGGACCGACAGGTGGCGAGCAGTACTTC.

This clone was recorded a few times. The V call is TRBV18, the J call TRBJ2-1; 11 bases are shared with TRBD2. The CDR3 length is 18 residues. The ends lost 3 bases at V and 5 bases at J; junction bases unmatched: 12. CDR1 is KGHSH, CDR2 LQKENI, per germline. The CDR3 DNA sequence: TGTGCCAGCTCACCGCTAACTCTCACTAGCGGGAGAAACAATGAGCAGTTCTTC. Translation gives CASSPLTLTSGRNNEQFF. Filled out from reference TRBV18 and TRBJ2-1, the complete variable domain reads NAGVMQNPRHLVRRRGQEARLRCSPMKGHSHVYWYRQLPEEGLKFMVYLQKENIIDESGMPKERFSAEFPKEGPSILRIQQVVRGDSAAYFCASSPLTLTSGRNNEQFFGPGTRLTVL.

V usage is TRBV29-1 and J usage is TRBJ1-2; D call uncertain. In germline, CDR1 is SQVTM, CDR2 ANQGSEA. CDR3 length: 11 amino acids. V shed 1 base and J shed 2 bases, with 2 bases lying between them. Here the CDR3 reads CSVEANYGYTF. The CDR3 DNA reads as TGCAGCGTTGAAGCGAACTATGGCTACACCTTC.

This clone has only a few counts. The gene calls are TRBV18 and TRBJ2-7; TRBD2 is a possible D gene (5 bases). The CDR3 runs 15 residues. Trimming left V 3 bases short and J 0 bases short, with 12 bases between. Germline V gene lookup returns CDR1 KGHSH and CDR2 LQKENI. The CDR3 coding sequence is TGTGCCAGCTCACCTCGGACGGGAAGCTCCTACGAGCAGTACTTC. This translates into CASSPRTGSSYEQYF.

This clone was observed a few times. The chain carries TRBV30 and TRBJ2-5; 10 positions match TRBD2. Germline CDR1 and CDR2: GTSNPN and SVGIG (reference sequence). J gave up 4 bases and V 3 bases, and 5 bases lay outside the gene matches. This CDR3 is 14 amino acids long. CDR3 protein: CAWRPRLAGETQYF. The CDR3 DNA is TGTGCCTGGAGGCCTCGACTAGCGGGAGAGACCCAGTACTTC. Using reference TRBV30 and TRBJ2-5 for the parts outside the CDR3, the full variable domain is SQTIHQWPATLVQPVGSPLSLECTVEGTSNPNLYWYRQAAGRGLQLLFYSVGIGQISSEVPQNLSASRPQDRQFILSSKKLLLSDSGFYLCAWRPRLAGETQYFGPGTRLLVL.

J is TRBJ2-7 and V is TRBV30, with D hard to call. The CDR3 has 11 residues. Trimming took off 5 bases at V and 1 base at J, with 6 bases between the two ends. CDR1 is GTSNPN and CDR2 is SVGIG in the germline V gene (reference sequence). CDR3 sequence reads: CAWASSYEQYF. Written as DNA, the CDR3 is TGTGCCTGGGCTAGTTCCTACGAGCAGTACTTC.

This chain's CDR3 is CASSAILGTSFTQYF. The CDR3, as DNA: TGTGCCAGCAGCGCGATTCTTGGGACATCGTTTACTCAGTACTTC. The V and J genes are TRBV28 and TRBJ2-4, with a tentative D call TRBD1 (6 bases). V dropped 6 bases and J dropped 12 bases, with 24 bases sitting between them. Germline V gives CDR1 MDHEN, CDR2 SYDVKM. The CDR3 covers 15 residues.